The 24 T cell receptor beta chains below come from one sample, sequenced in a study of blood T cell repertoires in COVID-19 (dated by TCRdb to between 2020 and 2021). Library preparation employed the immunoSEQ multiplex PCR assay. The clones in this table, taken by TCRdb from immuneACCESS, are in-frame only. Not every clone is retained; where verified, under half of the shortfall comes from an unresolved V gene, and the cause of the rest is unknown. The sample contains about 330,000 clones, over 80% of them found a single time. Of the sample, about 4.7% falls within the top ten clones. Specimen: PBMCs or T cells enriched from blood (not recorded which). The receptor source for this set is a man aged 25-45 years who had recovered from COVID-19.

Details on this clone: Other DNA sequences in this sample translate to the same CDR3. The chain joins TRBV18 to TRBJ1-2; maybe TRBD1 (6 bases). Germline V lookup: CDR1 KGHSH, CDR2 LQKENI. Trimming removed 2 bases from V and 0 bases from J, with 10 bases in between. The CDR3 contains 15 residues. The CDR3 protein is CASSPSTGTNYGYTF. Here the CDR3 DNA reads TGTGCCAGCTCACCATCCACAGGGACTAACTATGGCTACACCTTC. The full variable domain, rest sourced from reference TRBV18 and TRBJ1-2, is NAGVMQNPRHLVRRRGQEARLRCSPMKGHSHVYWYRQLPEEGLKFMVYLQKENIIDESGMPKERFSAEFPKEGPSILRIQQVVRGDSAAYFCASSPSTGTNYGYTFGSGTRLTVV.

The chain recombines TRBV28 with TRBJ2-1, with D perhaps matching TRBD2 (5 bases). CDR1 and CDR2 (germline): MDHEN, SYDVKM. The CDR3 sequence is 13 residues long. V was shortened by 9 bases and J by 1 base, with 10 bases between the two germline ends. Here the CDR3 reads CAREGGSYNEQFF. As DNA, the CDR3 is TGTGCCAGAGAGGGTGGTTCCTACAATGAGCAGTTCTTC. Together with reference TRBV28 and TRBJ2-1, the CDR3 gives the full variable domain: DVKVTQSSRYLVKRTGEKVFLECVQDMDHENMFWYRQDPGLGLRLIYFSYDVKMKEKGDIPEGYSVSREKKERFSLILESASTNQTSMYLCAREGGSYNEQFFGPGTRLTVL.

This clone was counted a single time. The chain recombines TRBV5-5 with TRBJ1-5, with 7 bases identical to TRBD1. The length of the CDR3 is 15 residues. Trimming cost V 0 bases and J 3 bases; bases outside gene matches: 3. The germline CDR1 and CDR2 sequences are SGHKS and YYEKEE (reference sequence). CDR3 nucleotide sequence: TGTGCCAGCAGCTTGGGACAGGGAGTCAATCAGCCCCAGCATTTT. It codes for CASSLGQGVNQPQHF.

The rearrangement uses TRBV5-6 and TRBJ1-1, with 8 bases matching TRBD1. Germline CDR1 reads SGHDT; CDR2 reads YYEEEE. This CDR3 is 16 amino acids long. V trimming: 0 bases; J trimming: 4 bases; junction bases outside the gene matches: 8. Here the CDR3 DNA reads TGTGCCAGCAGCTTGGCCACGACAGGGGTTAGCACTGAAGCTTTCTTT. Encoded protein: CASSLATTGVSTEAFF.

Here the CDR3 reads CASSQGVQASVFPQHF. CDR3 in DNA: TGTGCCAGCTCACAAGGGGTACAGGCCTCGGTTTTTCCCCAGCATTTT. The chain links TRBV18 to TRBJ1-5; D might be TRBD1 (5 bases). Trimming removed 4 bases from V and 10 bases from J, with 23 bases in between. Per the germline V gene, CDR1 is KGHSH and CDR2 is LQKENI. The CDR3 covers 16 residues.

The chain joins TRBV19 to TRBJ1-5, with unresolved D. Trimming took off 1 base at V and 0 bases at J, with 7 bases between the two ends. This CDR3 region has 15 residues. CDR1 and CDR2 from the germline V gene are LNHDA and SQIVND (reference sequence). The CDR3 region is CASSIVRHSNQPQHF. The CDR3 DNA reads TGTGCCAGTAGTATAGTGCGGCATAGCAATCAGCCCCAGCATTTT.

The CDR3 nucleotides read TGCGCCAGCAGCCAAGGCCGGCGTTTTGAGGGTGGTGAAAAACTGTTTTTT. This encodes CASSQGRRFEGGEKLFF. The chain is built from TRBV4-1 and TRBJ1-4; no definite D call. The CDR3 runs to 17 residues. V lost 1 base, J lost 7 bases, and 19 bases lay in between. The germline V gene has CDR1 MGHRA and CDR2 YSYEKL.

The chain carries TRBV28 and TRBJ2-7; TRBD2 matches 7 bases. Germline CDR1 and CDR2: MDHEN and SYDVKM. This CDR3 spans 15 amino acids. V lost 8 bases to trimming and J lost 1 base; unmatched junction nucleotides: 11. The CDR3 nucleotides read TGTGCCAGCCTACGGGGGGAGGGCCTATCCTACGAGCAGTACTTC. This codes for CASLRGEGLSYEQYF.

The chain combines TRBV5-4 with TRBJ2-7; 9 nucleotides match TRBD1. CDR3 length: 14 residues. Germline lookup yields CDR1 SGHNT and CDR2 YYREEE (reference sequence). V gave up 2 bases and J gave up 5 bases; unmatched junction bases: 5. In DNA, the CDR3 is TGTGCCAGCAGCTTACGGGACAGGGTAAACGAGCAGTACTTC. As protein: CASSLRDRVNEQYF.

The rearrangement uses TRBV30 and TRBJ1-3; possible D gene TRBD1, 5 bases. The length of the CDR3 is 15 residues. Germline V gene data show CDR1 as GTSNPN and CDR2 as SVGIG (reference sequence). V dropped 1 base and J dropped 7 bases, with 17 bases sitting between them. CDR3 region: CAWSAPTGAGNTIYF. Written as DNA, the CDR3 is TGTGCCTGGAGTGCCCCCACAGGAGCCGGTAACACCATATATTTT. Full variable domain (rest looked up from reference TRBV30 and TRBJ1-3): SQTIHQWPATLVQPVGSPLSLECTVEGTSNPNLYWYRQAAGRGLQLLFYSVGIGQISSEVPQNLSASRPQDRQFILSSKKLLLSDSGFYLCAWSAPTGAGNTIYFGEGSWLTVV.

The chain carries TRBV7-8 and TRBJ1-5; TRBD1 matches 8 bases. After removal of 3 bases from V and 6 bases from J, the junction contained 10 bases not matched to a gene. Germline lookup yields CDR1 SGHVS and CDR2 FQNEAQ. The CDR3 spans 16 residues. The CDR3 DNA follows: TGTGCCAGCAGCTTCCGGACAGGGATTAAGACTCAGCCCCAGCATTTT. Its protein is CASSFRTGIKTQPQHF.

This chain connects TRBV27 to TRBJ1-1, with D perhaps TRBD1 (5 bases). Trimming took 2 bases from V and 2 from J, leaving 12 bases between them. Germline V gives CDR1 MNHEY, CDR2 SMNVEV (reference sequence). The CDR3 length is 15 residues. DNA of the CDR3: TGTGCCAGCAGTTTAGGGGCAACAAGAAACACTGAAGCTTTCTTT. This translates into CASSLGATRNTEAFF.

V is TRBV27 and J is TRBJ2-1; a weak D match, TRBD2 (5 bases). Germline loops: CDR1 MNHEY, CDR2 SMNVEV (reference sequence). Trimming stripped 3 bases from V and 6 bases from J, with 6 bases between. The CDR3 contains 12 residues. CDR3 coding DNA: TGTGCCAGCAGTTTCGAGGGCAATGAGCAGTTCTTC. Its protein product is CASSFEGNEQFF.

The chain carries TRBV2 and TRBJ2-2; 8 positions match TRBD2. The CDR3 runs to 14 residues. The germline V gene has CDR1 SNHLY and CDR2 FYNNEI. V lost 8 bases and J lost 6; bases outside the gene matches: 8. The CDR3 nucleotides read TGTGCCAGCCGAGGACTAGCTGTCTCCGGGGAGCTGTTTTTT. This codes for CASRGLAVSGELFF.

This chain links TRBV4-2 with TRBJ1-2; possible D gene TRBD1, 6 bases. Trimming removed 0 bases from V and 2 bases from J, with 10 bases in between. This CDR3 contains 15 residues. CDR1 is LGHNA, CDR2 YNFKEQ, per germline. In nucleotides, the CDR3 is TGTGCCAGCAGCCAAGATTTGCAGGGGAACTATGGCTACACCTTC. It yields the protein CASSQDLQGNYGYTF.

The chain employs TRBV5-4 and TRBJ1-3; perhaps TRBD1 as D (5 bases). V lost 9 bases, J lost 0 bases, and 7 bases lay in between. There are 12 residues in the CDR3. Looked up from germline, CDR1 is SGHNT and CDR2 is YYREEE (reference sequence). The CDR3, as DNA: TGTGCCACACAGGTCTCTGGAAACACCATATATTTT. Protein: CATQVSGNTIYF.

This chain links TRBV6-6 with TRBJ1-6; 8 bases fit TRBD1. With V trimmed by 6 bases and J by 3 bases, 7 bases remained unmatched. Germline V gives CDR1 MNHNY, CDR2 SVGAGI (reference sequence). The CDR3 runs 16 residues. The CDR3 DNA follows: TGTGCCAGCAGACCCGGGACAGGAGACTATAATTCACCCCTCCACTTT. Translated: CASRPGTGDYNSPLHF.

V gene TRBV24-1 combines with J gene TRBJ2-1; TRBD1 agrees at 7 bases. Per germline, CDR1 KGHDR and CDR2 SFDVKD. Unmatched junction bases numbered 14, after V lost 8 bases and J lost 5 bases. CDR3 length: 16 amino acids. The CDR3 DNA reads TGTGCCACCACCGGAACCCGGGACAGTACGGACAATGAGCAGTTCTTC. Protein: CATTGTRDSTDNEQFF.

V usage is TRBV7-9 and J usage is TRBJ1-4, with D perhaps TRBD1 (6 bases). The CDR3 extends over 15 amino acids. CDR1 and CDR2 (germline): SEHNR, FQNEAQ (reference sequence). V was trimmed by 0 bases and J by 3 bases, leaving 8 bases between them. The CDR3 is CASSLAQGPNEKLFF. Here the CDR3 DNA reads TGTGCCAGCAGCTTAGCACAGGGCCCTAATGAAAAACTGTTTTTT.

CDR3 coding DNA: TGCGCCAGCAGCTCGCCGGGACAAGGGTCCCTCCCCGGGGAGCTGTTTTTT. Translated: CASSSPGQGSLPGELFF. The chain links TRBV5-1 to TRBJ2-2, with D perhaps matching TRBD1 (6 bases). The CDR3 totals 17 residues. Germline V CDR1 and CDR2: SGHRS, YFSETQ. V was clipped by 3 bases and J by 6 bases, with 21 bases between them.

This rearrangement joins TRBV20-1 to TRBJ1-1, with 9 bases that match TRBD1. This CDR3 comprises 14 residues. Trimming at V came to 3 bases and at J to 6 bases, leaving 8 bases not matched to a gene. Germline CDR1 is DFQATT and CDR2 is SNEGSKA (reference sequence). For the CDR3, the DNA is TGCAGTGCTAGTCTCACAGGGGGCGCGCCTGAAGCTTTCTTT. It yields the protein CSASLTGGAPEAFF.

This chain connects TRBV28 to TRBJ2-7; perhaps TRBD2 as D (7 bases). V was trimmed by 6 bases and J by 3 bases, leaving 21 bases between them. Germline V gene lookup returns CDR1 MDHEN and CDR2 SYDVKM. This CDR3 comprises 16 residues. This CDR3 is CASSSAEGGRYYEQYF. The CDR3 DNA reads TGTGCCAGCAGCTCCGCTGAGGGGGGGCGTTACTACGAGCAGTACTTC.

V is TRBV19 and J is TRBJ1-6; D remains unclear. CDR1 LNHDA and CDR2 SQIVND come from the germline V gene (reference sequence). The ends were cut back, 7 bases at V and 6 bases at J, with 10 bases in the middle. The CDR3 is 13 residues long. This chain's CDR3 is CASNPNSNSPLHF. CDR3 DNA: TGTGCCAGTAACCCCAACAGTAATTCACCCCTCCACTTT.

CDR3 sequence: CASSQDRAGVGETQYF. CDR3 nucleotides: TGTGCCAGCAGCCAAGATAGGGCGGGGGTTGGGGAGACCCAGTACTTC. This chain uses TRBV3-1 (or the pseudogene TRBV3-2) with TRBJ2-5; 7 positions agree with TRBD2. The CDR3 has 16 amino acids. V lost 0 bases, J lost 5 bases, and 9 bases stayed unmatched. Germline V CDR1 and CDR2: LGHDT, YNNKEL (reference sequence).